The T cell receptor beta chain described here comes from a study of T cells expressing NK-cell markers. This CDR3 comprises 16 residues. CDR1 and CDR2 (germline): MNHNS, SASEGT. TCRdb re-called the 5' RACE reads, yielding one record per CDR3 amino acid sequence without DNA. The data show fewer than 400,000 distinct CDR3 sequences, and the top ten clones hold 5.2%. This clonotype originated in a man aged 18-70 years in good health. Material for sequencing was blood T cells: a sorted CD56 or NKG2C T cell subset, CD4+ or CD8+ T cells, or bulk PBMC T cells (not recorded which). The chain uses TRBV6-1 and TRBJ1-5; TCRdb picks TRBD1, but there is no DNA to check that call. CDR3 loop: CASSERGGLSNQPQHF.